This T cell receptor (beta chain) was recovered during a study of T cell responses to AZD1222 COVID-19 vaccine. Whole-study context: Both about-4-week and about-12-week second-dose recipients were combined.

Assay used: immunoSEQ multiplex PCR; TCRdb lists only in-frame clones, some missing. The top ten hold under 8% of the sample, which has 150,000 to 200,000 clones, around 90% seen once. A remark on this clone: What it binds is unknown.

Whole-study findings and limits: Nearly half of the spike-specific TCRs reportedly recognize variant regions that carry no mutations. Spike-specific TCR depth and breadth grew after two AZD1222 doses. It should be noted that donors were predominantly white British and more often female, and clonal diversity was possibly underestimated.

The sequence was obtained from an adult in good health. Sequenced here: peripheral blood, sampled on day 0 of AZD1222 vaccination.

The CDR3 spells CSVGPGRQDTEAFF. For the CDR3, the DNA is TGCAGCGTTGGCCCGGGACGGCAGGACACTGAAGCTTTCTTT. The chain links TRBV29-1 to TRBJ1-1, with D possibly matching TRBD1 (5 bases). CDR3 size: 14 residues. Trimming pared 4 bases from V and 3 bases from J, leaving 15 bases between. Looked up from germline, CDR1 is SQVTM and CDR2 is ANQGSEA.